This is a list of T cell receptor beta chains from one sample in a study of blood T cell repertoires in COVID-19. Assay used: immunoSEQ multiplex PCR; TCRdb lists only in-frame clones, some missing. The profile shows more than 150,000 clones, less than 90% of them singletons. What was sequenced was peripheral blood. The origin of the receptors is a man between 65 and 79 years old with active or convalescent COVID-19. The CDR3 runs from the conserved cysteine through the conserved F or W. Fields, in order: D gene, J gene, clone size, V gene, CDR3 protein, CDR3 DNA. The D gene is left open where the match is weak. Size is stated for part of the rows, as once, few or many counts, or as a class when the clone is expanded.

D gene: TRBD1; J gene: TRBJ2-1; clone size: -; V gene: TRBV2; CDR3 protein: CASFRGVDRGVGNEQFF; CDR3 DNA: TGTGCCAGCTTCCGAGGGGTAGACAGGGGAGTTGGCAATGAGCAGTTCTTC
D gene: TRBD2; J gene: TRBJ2-5; clone size: -; V gene: TRBV27; CDR3 protein: CASSPTSGRAPETQYF; CDR3 DNA: TGTGCCAGCAGTCCTACTAGCGGGAGGGCCCCAGAGACCCAGTACTTC
D gene: TRBD2; J gene: TRBJ2-2; clone size: -; V gene: TRBV3-1/TRBV3-2; CDR3 protein: CASSQSLLGRGTGELFF; CDR3 DNA: TGTGCCAGCAGCCAATCGTTGCTCGGGCGGGGGACCGGGGAGCTGTTTTTT
D gene: TRBD1; J gene: TRBJ1-6; clone size: -; V gene: TRBV11-2; CDR3 protein: CASSLEPGQGRTPLHF; CDR3 DNA: TGTGCCAGCAGCTTAGAACCGGGACAGGGGAGAACACCCCTCCACTTT
D gene: -; J gene: TRBJ2-3; clone size: -; V gene: TRBV7-2; CDR3 protein: CASNIASGRTDTQYF; CDR3 DNA: TGTGCCAGCAACATAGCAAGCGGACGCACAGATACGCAGTATTTT
D gene: TRBD1; J gene: TRBJ2-3; clone size: once; V gene: TRBV5-4; CDR3 protein: CASSLGTVSTDTQYF; CDR3 DNA: TGTGCCAGCAGCTTAGGGACAGTAAGCACAGATACGCAGTATTTT
D gene: TRBD1; J gene: TRBJ2-1; clone size: -; V gene: TRBV12-5; CDR3 protein: CASGTTGAEQFF; CDR3 DNA: TGTGCTAGTGGTACAACAGGGGCTGAGCAGTTCTTC
D gene: TRBD2; J gene: TRBJ2-3; clone size: -; V gene: TRBV5-1; CDR3 protein: CASSLLLRGGGTDTQYF; CDR3 DNA: TGCGCCAGCAGCCTCCTTTTGCGGGGGGGAGGGACAGATACGCAGTATTTT
D gene: TRBD1; J gene: TRBJ1-4; clone size: -; V gene: TRBV5-1; CDR3 protein: CASSSGQGVVEKLFF; CDR3 DNA: TGCGCCAGCAGCTCGGGACAGGGGGTTGTAGAAAAACTGTTTTTT
D gene: -; J gene: TRBJ1-1; clone size: once; V gene: TRBV6-2/TRBV6-3; CDR3 protein: CASSYGGPPNTEAFF; CDR3 DNA: TGTGCCAGCAGTTACGGAGGGCCCCCGAACACTGAAGCTTTCTTT
D gene: TRBD2; J gene: TRBJ2-7; clone size: -; V gene: TRBV5-4; CDR3 protein: CASQAGGPRYEQYF; CDR3 DNA: TGTGCCAGCCAAGCGGGAGGGCCTCGGTACGAGCAGTACTTC
D gene: -; J gene: TRBJ1-1; clone size: -; V gene: TRBV4-3; CDR3 protein: CASSQVAGLAAFF; CDR3 DNA: TGCGCCAGCAGCCAAGTCGCTGGGCTCGCGGCTTTCTTT
D gene: -; J gene: TRBJ1-5; clone size: -; V gene: TRBV6-2/TRBV6-3; CDR3 protein: CASSSGVFETNQPQHF; CDR3 DNA: TGTGCCAGCAGTTCCGGGGTTTTTGAGACCAATCAGCCCCAGCATTTT
D gene: TRBD1; J gene: TRBJ1-6; clone size: once; V gene: TRBV11-3; CDR3 protein: CASSFAGTGLCSPLHF; CDR3 DNA: TGTGCCAGCAGTTTCGCCGGGACAGGTCTCTGTTCACCCCTCCACTTT
D gene: TRBD2; J gene: TRBJ2-3; clone size: -; V gene: TRBV30; CDR3 protein: CAWSGLRLAGQADTQYF; CDR3 DNA: TGTGCCTGGAGTGGACTCAGACTAGCGGGTCAGGCAGATACGCAGTATTTT
D gene: TRBD2; J gene: TRBJ2-3; clone size: -; V gene: TRBV27; CDR3 protein: CASTPYTSGSRTDTQYF; CDR3 DNA: TGTGCCAGTACGCCTTATACTAGCGGGAGCAGGACAGATACGCAGTATTTT
D gene: TRBD1; J gene: TRBJ1-5; clone size: -; V gene: TRBV27; CDR3 protein: CARRDRVNQPQHF; CDR3 DNA: TGTGCCCGTAGGGACAGGGTCAATCAGCCCCAGCATTTT
D gene: -; J gene: TRBJ2-7; clone size: -; V gene: TRBV5-8; CDR3 protein: CASRVGTPSSYEQYF; CDR3 DNA: TGTGCCAGCAGGGTGGGGACTCCTAGCTCCTACGAGCAGTACTTC
D gene: -; J gene: TRBJ2-7; clone size: -; V gene: TRBV6-5; CDR3 protein: CASSPNRAISEQYF; CDR3 DNA: TGTGCCAGCAGTCCGAACAGGGCCATAAGCGAGCAGTACTTC
D gene: TRBD1; J gene: TRBJ2-2; clone size: once; V gene: TRBV5-1; CDR3 protein: CASSQITGVGTGELFF; CDR3 DNA: TGCGCCAGCAGCCAAATAACAGGGGTCGGCACCGGGGAGCTGTTTTTT
D gene: TRBD2; J gene: TRBJ2-1; clone size: -; V gene: TRBV20-1; CDR3 protein: CSASMGRESLVKQFF; CDR3 DNA: TGCAGTGCTAGTATGGGGCGGGAGTCATTGGTAAAGCAGTTCTTC
D gene: -; J gene: TRBJ2-3; clone size: -; V gene: TRBV27; CDR3 protein: CASSPGTDTQYF; CDR3 DNA: TGTGCCAGCAGCCCTGGCACAGATACGCAGTATTTT
D gene: TRBD1; J gene: TRBJ1-1; clone size: -; V gene: TRBV7-2; CDR3 protein: CASSPRPGQGIMNTEAFF; CDR3 DNA: TGTGCCAGCAGCCCGAGACCCGGACAGGGGATCATGAACACTGAAGCTTTCTTT
D gene: -; J gene: TRBJ2-7; clone size: few; V gene: TRBV3-1/TRBV3-2; CDR3 protein: CASSLRGVDEQYF; CDR3 DNA: TGTGCCAGCAGCTTAAGAGGAGTGGACGAGCAGTACTTC
D gene: -; J gene: TRBJ1-1; clone size: -; V gene: TRBV11-2; CDR3 protein: CASSLDHGGTNTEAFF; CDR3 DNA: TGTGCCAGCAGCTTAGATCATGGAGGAACGAACACTGAAGCTTTCTTT
D gene: -; J gene: TRBJ1-2; clone size: -; V gene: TRBV13; CDR3 protein: CASSPPGGRGYTF; CDR3 DNA: TGTGCCAGCAGCCCCCCGGGAGGGAGAGGCTACACCTTC
D gene: -; J gene: TRBJ1-3; clone size: once; V gene: TRBV10-3; CDR3 protein: CAIRPGGGSGNTIYF; CDR3 DNA: TGTGCCATCAGACCGGGTGGAGGGTCGGGAAACACCATATATTTT
D gene: TRBD1; J gene: TRBJ1-2; clone size: -; V gene: TRBV28; CDR3 protein: CASSSGQGAYGYTF; CDR3 DNA: TGTGCCAGCAGTTCGGGACAGGGAGCCTATGGCTACACTTTC
D gene: TRBD1; J gene: TRBJ2-7; clone size: once; V gene: TRBV15; CDR3 protein: CATSSAGGTYEQYF; CDR3 DNA: TGTGCCACCAGCAGTGCAGGGGGCACCTACGAGCAGTACTTC
D gene: -; J gene: TRBJ2-3; clone size: -; V gene: TRBV6-5; CDR3 protein: CASSSNTDTQYF; CDR3 DNA: TGTGCCAGCAGTTCCAACACAGATACGCAGTATTTT
D gene: -; J gene: TRBJ2-3; clone size: -; V gene: TRBV7-7; CDR3 protein: CASSYPGDTQYF; CDR3 DNA: TGTGCCAGCAGTTATCCCGGGGATACGCAGTATTTT
D gene: TRBD1; J gene: TRBJ2-5; clone size: -; V gene: TRBV19; CDR3 protein: CASRRDSQETQYF; CDR3 DNA: TGTGCCAGTAGGAGGGACAGTCAAGAGACCCAGTACTTC
D gene: TRBD1; J gene: TRBJ1-2; clone size: -; V gene: TRBV7-9; CDR3 protein: CASSLGTGWDYGYTF; CDR3 DNA: TGTGCCAGCAGCCTCGGGACAGGGTGGGACTATGGCTACACCTTC
D gene: -; J gene: TRBJ1-5; clone size: -; V gene: TRBV6-6; CDR3 protein: CASSSGGWNQPQHF; CDR3 DNA: TGTGCCAGCAGCTCAGGAGGGTGGAATCAGCCCCAGCATTTT
D gene: -; J gene: TRBJ2-5; clone size: -; V gene: TRBV5-1; CDR3 protein: CASSLEAREWARTQYF; CDR3 DNA: TGCGCCAGCAGCTTGGAAGCCAGGGAATGGGCTAGGACCCAGTACTTC
D gene: -; J gene: TRBJ1-4; clone size: -; V gene: TRBV5-6; CDR3 protein: CASSSPGQAHATNEKLFF; CDR3 DNA: TGTGCCAGCAGCTCACCAGGACAAGCCCATGCAACTAATGAAAAACTGTTTTTT
D gene: -; J gene: TRBJ1-5; clone size: -; V gene: TRBV28; CDR3 protein: CASKVTYNQPQHF; CDR3 DNA: TGTGCCAGCAAAGTGACATACAATCAGCCCCAGCATTTT
D gene: -; J gene: TRBJ2-2; clone size: -; V gene: TRBV28; CDR3 protein: CAGGKNTGELFF; CDR3 DNA: TGTGCCGGCGGGAAGAACACCGGGGAGCTGTTTTTT
D gene: -; J gene: TRBJ1-2; clone size: few; V gene: TRBV29-1; CDR3 protein: CSVGQSNYGYTF; CDR3 DNA: TGCAGCGTTGGACAGTCTAACTATGGCTACACCTTC
D gene: TRBD1; J gene: TRBJ2-1; clone size: once; V gene: TRBV5-1; CDR3 protein: CASSLAGTGGDNEQFF; CDR3 DNA: TGCGCCAGCAGCTTGGCTGGGACAGGGGGTGACAATGAGCAGTTCTTC
D gene: -; J gene: TRBJ2-1; clone size: -; V gene: TRBV7-8; CDR3 protein: CASSLTPYNEQFF; CDR3 DNA: TGTGCCAGCAGCTTGACACCTTACAATGAGCAGTTCTTC
D gene: TRBD2; J gene: TRBJ2-7; clone size: -; V gene: TRBV18; CDR3 protein: CASSPPTSIEQYF; CDR3 DNA: TGTGCCAGCTCACCACCGACTAGCATTGAGCAGTACTTC
D gene: -; J gene: TRBJ2-1; clone size: -; V gene: TRBV28; CDR3 protein: CASTTLVF; CDR3 DNA: TGTGCCAGCACTACCTTGGTCTTC
D gene: TRBD1; J gene: TRBJ2-5; clone size: -; V gene: TRBV5-6; CDR3 protein: CASSQTGGFQETQYF; CDR3 DNA: TGTGCCAGCAGCCAGACAGGGGGCTTCCAAGAGACCCAGTACTTC
D gene: TRBD1; J gene: TRBJ1-1; clone size: -; V gene: TRBV19; CDR3 protein: CASRILLTGRNTEAFF; CDR3 DNA: TGTGCCAGTAGGATCCTTTTGACAGGGAGAAACACTGAAGCTTTCTTT
D gene: TRBD1; J gene: TRBJ2-7; clone size: -; V gene: TRBV12-3/TRBV12-4; CDR3 protein: CASSSGQDYEQYF; CDR3 DNA: TGTGCCAGCAGTTCGGGACAGGACTACGAGCAGTACTTC
D gene: -; J gene: TRBJ1-5; clone size: -; V gene: TRBV7-2; CDR3 protein: CASSFEANQPQHF; CDR3 DNA: TGTGCCAGCAGCTTCGAAGCGAATCAGCCCCAGCATTTT
D gene: TRBD1; J gene: TRBJ1-1; clone size: -; V gene: TRBV18; CDR3 protein: CASSPKAGGLGTEAFF; CDR3 DNA: TGTGCCAGCTCACCAAAGGCAGGGGGTCTGGGCACTGAAGCTTTCTTT
D gene: -; J gene: TRBJ1-2; clone size: -; V gene: TRBV19; CDR3 protein: CASKQSGGNYGYTF; CDR3 DNA: TGTGCCAGTAAACAATCCGGGGGTAACTATGGCTACACCTTC
D gene: -; J gene: TRBJ1-2; clone size: -; V gene: TRBV6-1; CDR3 protein: CASSEDSLFYGYTF; CDR3 DNA: TGTGCCAGCAGTGAAGATAGTCTTTTCTATGGCTACACCTTC